Listed below are T cell receptor beta chains from one sample, sequenced in a study of blood T cells in healthy people across ages. TCRdb passed the 5' RACE reads through MiXCR, listing each CDR3 protein once. Of roughly 800,000 distinct CDR3 sequences in the sample, about 62% were seen once. Sequencing was done on a sample of blood. The receptor source for this set is a man aged 25-45 years in good health. The CDR3 runs from the conserved cysteine through the conserved F or W. Fields, in order: clone size, J gene, D gene, CDR3 length, V gene, CDR3 protein, CDR3 DNA. A D gene is named only where the DNA matches it firmly. Part of the rows lack a size; the others show once, few, many or a class for expanded clones.

>many|TRBJ2-7|TRBD1|13|TRBV7-6
CASSRGGIYEQYF
TGTGCCAGCAGCCGAGGGGGCATCTACGAGCAGTACTTC
>-|TRBJ1-1|-|12|TRBV28
CASSSLRTEAFF
TGTGCCAGCAGTTCCTTACGCACTGAAGCTTTCTTT
>once|TRBJ1-5|-|17|TRBV28
CASVGRTGRSGNQPQHF
TGTGCCAGCGTCGGGCGGACGGGTCGTTCGGGCAATCAGCCCCAGCATTTT
>-|TRBJ1-1|-|14|TRBV10-3
CAISEWGGNTEAFF
TGTGCCATCAGTGAGTGGGGGGGTAACACTGAAGCTTTCTTT
>many|TRBJ2-7|TRBD1|14|TRBV7-2
CASSLVGTDNEQYF
TGTGCCAGCAGCTTAGTCGGGACAGACAACGAGCAGTACTTC
>-|TRBJ2-3|TRBD2|14|TRBV7-2
CASSPGRGGDTQYF
TGTGCCAGCAGCCCTGGGCGGGGGGGGGATACGCAGTATTTT
>-|TRBJ1-5|-|15|TRBV12-3/TRBV12-4
CASSRAGISNQPQHF
TGTGCCAGCAGTCGCGCAGGGATTAGCAATCAGCCCCAGCATTTT
>-|TRBJ2-5|-|14|TRBV7-7
CASSLGVPQETQYF
TGTGCCAGCAGCTTAGGGGTCCCCCAAGAGACCCAGTACTTC
>once|TRBJ2-5|-|17|TRBV11-2
CASSWRLRIAAQETQYF
TGTGCCAGCAGCTGGAGACTACGGATAGCGGCACAAGAGACCCAGTACTTC
>-|TRBJ1-6|TRBD1|13|TRBV19
CASRDRVDSPLHF
TGTGCCAGTAGGGACAGGGTGGATTCACCCCTCCACTTT
>-|TRBJ2-4|-|13|TRBV12-3/TRBV12-4
CASSPLPAGEQYF
TGTGCCAGCAGTCCCTTACCGGCGGGCGAGCAGTATTTC
>-|TRBJ2-7|TRBD1|15|TRBV5-1
CASSLGLGQIYEQYF
TGCGCCAGCAGCTTGGGTCTGGGACAGATCTACGAGCAGTACTTC
>few|TRBJ2-7|-|14|TRBV28
CASSLSDRSYEQYF
TGTGCCAGCAGTCTATCCGACAGGAGCTACGAGCAGTACTTC
>-|TRBJ2-7|-|14|TRBV10-2
CASTLNNLYYEQYF
TGCGCCAGCACCCTGAACAATTTGTACTACGAGCAGTACTTC
>-|TRBJ2-1|TRBD2|16|TRBV7-6
CASSLESGGGYNEQFF
TGTGCCAGCAGCTTAGAAAGTGGCGGGGGCTACAATGAGCAGTTCTTC
>-|TRBJ2-7|-|13|TRBV27
CASSYGPSYEQYF
TGTGCCAGCAGCTACGGCCCTTCCTACGAGCAGTACTTC
>-|TRBJ2-7|-|14|TRBV29-1
CSAWTPVSSYEQYF
TGCAGCGCTTGGACTCCTGTTAGCTCCTACGAGCAGTACTTC
>few|TRBJ2-3|-|14|TRBV20-1
CSARVSGSTDTQYF
TGCAGTGCTAGAGTAAGCGGCAGCACAGATACGCAGTATTTT
>-|TRBJ2-7|TRBD2|12|TRBV27
CASAGTSDEQYF
TGTGCCAGCGCCGGGACTAGCGACGAGCAGTACTTC
>once|TRBJ2-1|-|12|TRBV12-3/TRBV12-4
CASTGPHNEQFF
TGTGCCAGCACGGGGCCACACAATGAGCAGTTCTTC
>few|TRBJ2-6|-|16|TRBV29-1
CSVFFGHPSGANVLTF
-
>-|TRBJ2-1|-|15|TRBV7-2
CASRRAVSSYNEQFF
TGTGCCAGCAGGCGGGCGGTTAGCTCCTACAATGAGCAGTTCTTC
>-|TRBJ2-5|-|13|TRBV29-1
CSSLGTYQETQYF
TGCAGCTCCTTGGGGACTTACCAAGAGACCCAGTACTTC
>once|TRBJ1-4|-|16|TRBV12-5
CASGLAAGATNEKLFF
TGTGCTAGTGGTTTGGCCGCTGGGGCAACTAATGAAAAACTGTTTTTT
>-|TRBJ2-1|TRBD2|15|TRBV3-1
CASSQRLAGGNEQFF
TGTGCCAGCAGCCAGAGACTAGCGGGGGGCAATGAGCAGTTCTTC
>-|TRBJ1-2|TRBD1|13|TRBV5-6
CASSRGLDYGYTF
TGTGCCAGCAGCAGGGGGCTGGACTATGGCTACACCTTC
>few|TRBJ1-2|-|11|TRBV20-1
CSARFGVGYTF
TGCAGTGCTAGGTTTGGGGTTGGCTACACCTTC